This T cell receptor beta chain was obtained from a study of Graves' ophthalmopathy and Graves' hyperthyroidism. RNA transcripts provided the template for amplifying TCR beta CDR3 regions. RT-PCR was first run with HTBI primers, then multiplex PCR in a second round. Using its own MiXCR run on the multiplex PCR reads, TCRdb lists one record per CDR3 protein. The sample includes hundreds of thousands of distinct CDR3 sequences, approximately 14% of them seen just once. Certain patients were not enrolled. These were patients with other autoimmune diseases, uncontrolled infections, pregnancy or lactation. Orbital computed tomography and thyroid ultrasound, along with TRAb, serum thyroxine and clinical symptoms, underpinned diagnosis. PBMCs were isolated from an approximately 10 ml sample of fresh peripheral blood. CDR1 GTSNPN and CDR2 SVGIG come from the germline V gene (reference sequence). CDR3 length: 15 amino acids. V lost 5 bases, J lost 4 bases, and 17 bases lay in between.

The source of this sequence is a woman aged 25 to 39 with Graves' ophthalmopathy. The V call is TRBV30, the J call TRBJ2-2; D tentatively fits TRBD1 or TRBD2 (6 bases each). The sequenced sample was blood. CDR3 nucleotides: TGTGCCTGGGGGGGGCGGCTAGCGTCCACCGGGGAGCTGTTTTTT. Translated, it gives CAWGGRLASTGELFF. Together with reference TRBV30 and TRBJ2-2, the CDR3 gives the full variable domain: SQTIHQWPATLVQPVGSPLSLECTVEGTSNPNLYWYRQAAGRGLQLLFYSVGIGQISSEVPQNLSASRPQDRQFILSSKKLLLSDSGFYLCAWGGRLASTGELFFGEGSRLTVL.